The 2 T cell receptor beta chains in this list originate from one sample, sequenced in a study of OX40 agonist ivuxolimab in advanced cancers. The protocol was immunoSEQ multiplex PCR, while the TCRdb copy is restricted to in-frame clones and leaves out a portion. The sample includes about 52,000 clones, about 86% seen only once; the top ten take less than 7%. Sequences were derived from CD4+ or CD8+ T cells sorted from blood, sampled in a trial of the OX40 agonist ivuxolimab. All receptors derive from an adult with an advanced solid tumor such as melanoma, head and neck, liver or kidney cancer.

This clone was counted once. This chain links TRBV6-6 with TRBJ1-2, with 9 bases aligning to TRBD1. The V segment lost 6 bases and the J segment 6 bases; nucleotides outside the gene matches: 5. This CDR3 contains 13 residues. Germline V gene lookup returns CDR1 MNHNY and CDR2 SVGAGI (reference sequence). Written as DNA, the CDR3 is TGTGCCAGCAGCCTGACAGGGGGAAATGGCTACACCTTC. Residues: CASSLTGGNGYTF.

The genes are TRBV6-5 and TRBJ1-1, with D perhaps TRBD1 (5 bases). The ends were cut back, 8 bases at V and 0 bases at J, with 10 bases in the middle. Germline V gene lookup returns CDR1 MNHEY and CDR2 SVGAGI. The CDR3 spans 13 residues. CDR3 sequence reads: CASWGGMNTEAFF. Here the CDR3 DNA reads TGTGCCAGCTGGGGGGGGATGAACACTGAAGCTTTCTTT.